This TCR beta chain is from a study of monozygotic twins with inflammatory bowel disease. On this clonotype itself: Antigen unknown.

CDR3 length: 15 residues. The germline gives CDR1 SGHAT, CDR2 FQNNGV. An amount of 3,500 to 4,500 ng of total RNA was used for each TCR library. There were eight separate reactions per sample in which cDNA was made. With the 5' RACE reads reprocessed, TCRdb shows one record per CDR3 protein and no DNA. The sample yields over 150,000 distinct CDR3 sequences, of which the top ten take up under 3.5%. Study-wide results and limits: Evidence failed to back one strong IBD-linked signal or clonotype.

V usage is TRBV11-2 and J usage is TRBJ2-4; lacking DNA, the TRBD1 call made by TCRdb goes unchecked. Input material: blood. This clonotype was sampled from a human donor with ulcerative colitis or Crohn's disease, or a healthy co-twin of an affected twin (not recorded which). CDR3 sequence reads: CASSFPTGYQNIQYF.